A selection of T cell receptor beta chains follows, all from one sample in a study of T cell clonotyping in hematopoietic cell transplantation. Assay: immunoSEQ multiplex PCR; the TCRdb copy retains only in-frame clones and omits some. The sample contains about 5,400 clones, about 88% of which appear only once. Sequencing used peripheral blood mononuclear cells, obtained before stem cell transplant. The receptors here all came from a man aged 55-75 years with acute myeloid leukemia. Some clones in this sample may be carry-over from other donors' samples. Each CDR3 is given with its conserved first and last residue. Each record gives: clone size, D gene, J gene, V gene, CDR3 protein, CDR3 DNA. The D gene is left open where the match is weak. A clone size is listed for some rows: how often the clone was seen (once, few, many), or a class if it is expanded.

>once|TRBD2|TRBJ2-7|TRBV27
CARYGTSGTYEQYF
TGTGCCAGGTATGGGACTAGCGGGACCTACGAGCAGTACTTC
>few|-|TRBJ1-1|TRBV5-6
CASSLEENTEAFF
TGTGCCAGCAGCCTCGAGGAGAACACTGAAGCTTTCTTT
>-|TRBD1|TRBJ1-4|TRBV6-1
CASVPDRANEKLFF
TGTGCCAGCGTCCCGGACAGGGCTAATGAAAAACTGTTTTTT
>-|TRBD1|TRBJ1-2|TRBV10-1
CASSELPGGKNGYTF
TGCGCCAGCAGTGAGCTGCCAGGGGGTAAGAATGGCTACACCTTC
>-|-|TRBJ1-1|TRBV6-6
CASREQGTRNTEAFF
TGTGCCAGCAGAGAGCAGGGGACGCGGAACACTGAAGCTTTCTTT
>-|TRBD2|TRBJ2-3|TRBV30
CASKRGRTDTQYF
TGTGCCTCCAAGCGGGGGAGGACAGATACGCAGTATTTT
>-|-|TRBJ1-4|TRBV27
CASSSGLINEKLFF
TGTGCCAGCAGTTCGGGACTGATTAATGAAAAACTGTTTTTT
>-|-|TRBJ1-2|TRBV2
CASGGEGRRSYTF
TGTGCCAGCGGCGGGGAGGGGCGTCGAAGCTACACCTTC
>-|TRBD1|TRBJ1-4|TRBV28
CASSSPSGTGDEKLFF
TGTGCCAGCAGTTCACCTTCCGGGACAGGGGATGAAAAACTGTTTTTT
>once|-|TRBJ2-1|TRBV15
CATSRPGGEQFF
TGTGCCACCAGCCGGCCCGGTGGTGAGCAGTTCTTC
>once|-|TRBJ1-5|TRBV28
CASSSPPSNQPQHF
TGTGCCAGCAGTTCCCCCCCGAGCAATCAGCCCCAGCATTTT
>-|-|TRBJ2-7|TRBV5-1
CASRLNGRTYEQYF
TGCGCCAGCAGGCTGAATGGACGGACCTACGAGCAGTACTTC
>-|-|TRBJ2-6|TRBV27
CASSFSGANVLTF
TGTGCCAGCAGTTTCTCTGGGGCCAACGTCCTGACTTTC
>-|-|TRBJ2-7|TRBV13
CASSLGSDSYEQYF
TGTGCCAGCAGCTTAGGCAGTGACTCCTACGAGCAGTACTTC
>-|TRBD2|TRBJ2-7|TRBV28
CASSSPIAGSYYEQYF
TGTGCCAGCAGTTCCCCTATAGCGGGATCCTACTACGAGCAGTACTTC
>-|-|TRBJ1-2|TRBV9
CASSLGPGQGYTF
TGTGCCAGCAGCCTGGGGCCCGGACAAGGCTACACCTTC
>-|-|TRBJ2-5|TRBV19
CASRPGTEVQETQYF
TGTGCCAGTAGACCCGGAACAGAGGTCCAAGAGACCCAGTACTTC
>-|TRBD1|TRBJ1-5|TRBV7-9
CASQGQGARNQPQHF
TGTGCCAGCCAGGGCCAGGGGGCGCGGAATCAGCCCCAGCATTTT